Listed below are T cell receptor beta chains from one sample, sequenced in a study of T cell responses to AZD1222 COVID-19 vaccine. Data came from immunoSEQ multiplex PCR; TCRdb stores just in-frame clones and leaves some out. This sample carries roughly 140,000 clones, about nine tenths of them seen once, and the ten largest clones take around 2.3%. This specimen was peripheral blood, taken on day 0 of AZD1222 vaccination. Receptor source: an adult in good health. Both conserved end residues are part of each CDR3. The order of the fields is CDR3 length, V gene, clone size, D gene, J gene, CDR3 protein, CDR3 DNA. D genes are given only for firm matches. Expanded clones are given a class, and other clones once, few, many or no size at all.

14,TRBV18,once,-,TRBJ1-6,CASSPAGTNSPLHF,TGTGCCAGCTCACCTGCGGGGACCAATTCACCCCTCCACTTT
12,TRBV28,-,TRBD1,TRBJ2-2,CAIGTDTGELFF,TGTGCCATCGGGACAGACACCGGGGAGCTGTTTTTT
17,TRBV7-9,-,TRBD2,TRBJ2-1,CASSPISGLAGLNEQFF,TGTGCCAGCAGCCCCATCTCGGGACTAGCGGGGCTCAATGAGCAGTTCTTC
18,TRBV27,-,-,TRBJ1-6,CASSLGAGTRSYNSPLHF,TGTGCCAGCAGTTTAGGTGCGGGCACACGCTCCTATAATTCACCCCTCCACTTT
14,TRBV9,-,-,TRBJ1-5,CASSGDPLGQPQHF,TGTGCCAGCAGCGGGGACCCTCTAGGACAGCCCCAGCATTTT
11,TRBV5-6,-,-,TRBJ1-3,CASSLSNTIYF,TGTGCCAGCAGCCTGTCCAACACCATATATTTT
16,TRBV7-9,-,-,TRBJ1-6,CASSLARSTGNSPLHF,TGTGCCAGCAGCTTAGCGAGGTCGACGGGAAATTCACCCCTCCACTTT
14,TRBV9,-,-,TRBJ2-1,CASSVGNPTVGQFF,TGTGCCAGCAGCGTAGGCAACCCTACAGTGGGGCAGTTCTTC
17,TRBV30,-,TRBD1,TRBJ2-5,CAWREPGQGLDQETQYF,TGTGCCTGGAGGGAACCGGGACAGGGGCTCGACCAAGAGACCCAGTACTTC
14,TRBV28,once,TRBD1,TRBJ1-2,CASSQTDRGYSYTF,TGTGCCAGCAGTCAAACCGACAGGGGGTATAGCTACACCTTC
16,TRBV5-1,-,-,TRBJ1-2,CASSLMASTGILGYTF,TGCGCCAGCAGCTTGATGGCGTCTACAGGGATACTTGGCTACACCTTC
15,TRBV25-1,once,-,TRBJ1-6,CASSERRLTNSPLHF,TGTGCCAGCAGTGAGCGGCGGCTCACGAATTCACCCCTCCACTTT
13,TRBV13,-,TRBD1,TRBJ2-7,CASSTGQGYEQYF,TGTGCCAGCAGCACGGGACAGGGGTACGAGCAGTACTTC
11,TRBV2,-,-,TRBJ1-3,CARGSGNTIYF,TGTGCCCGGGGCTCTGGAAACACCATATATTTT
15,TRBV19,once,TRBD2,TRBJ2-3,CASSTTSGGTDTQYF,TGTGCCAGTAGTACCACTAGCGGGGGAACAGATACGCAGTATTTT
14,TRBV28,-,TRBD2,TRBJ2-7,CASGLGLGRLEQYF,TGTGCCAGCGGTCTGGGACTAGGTCGGCTCGAGCAGTACTTC
15,TRBV7-8,-,-,TRBJ1-3,CASSSSWGGGNTIYF,TGTGCCAGCAGCTCCTCGTGGGGAGGTGGAAACACCATATATTTT
17,TRBV7-9,-,TRBD2,TRBJ2-7,CASSPPGGLAASYEQYF,TGTGCCAGCAGCCCCCCGGGAGGACTAGCGGCTTCTTACGAGCAGTACTTC
12,TRBV9,-,-,TRBJ2-3,CASSTTLDTQYF,TGTGCCAGCAGCACGACCCTGGATACGCAGTATTTT
12,TRBV5-4,-,-,TRBJ1-5,CASSPWGGPQHF,TGTGCCAGCAGCCCCTGGGGGGGGCCCCAGCATTTT
15,TRBV6-2/TRBV6-3,once,TRBD2,TRBJ2-3,CASSYFAGVTDTQYF,TGTGCCAGCAGTTATTTTGCGGGAGTTACAGATACGCAGTATTTT
12,TRBV5-1,once,-,TRBJ2-1,CASGTDFNEQFF,TGCGCCAGCGGAACCGATTTCAATGAGCAGTTCTTC
15,TRBV5-1,-,TRBD1,TRBJ1-4,CASSPGTRGDEKLFF,TGCGCCAGCAGCCCGGGGACCAGGGGGGATGAAAAACTGTTTTTT
13,TRBV6-5,once,TRBD1,TRBJ1-2,CASRTGQGGGYTF,TGTGCCAGCAGGACCGGACAGGGTGGGGGCTACACCTTC
14,TRBV5-1,-,-,TRBJ1-2,CASRTGSERDGYTF,TGCGCCAGCCGGACCGGGAGTGAGAGAGATGGCTACACCTTC
15,TRBV7-9,-,TRBD2,TRBJ2-2,CASSPTSVNTGELFF,TGTGCCAGCAGCCCTACTAGCGTGAACACCGGGGAGCTGTTTTTT
14,TRBV6-2/TRBV6-3,once,-,TRBJ1-5,CASSSGFIYQPQHF,TGTGCCAGCAGTTCAGGTTTTATCTATCAGCCCCAGCATTTT
14,TRBV28,-,TRBD1,TRBJ1-4,CASSPGQEYEKLFF,TGTGCCAGCAGTCCCGGACAGGAGTATGAAAAACTGTTTTTT
14,TRBV6-5,-,TRBD1,TRBJ2-1,CASSPPPLQGKQFF,TGTGCCAGCAGCCCACCCCCTTTACAGGGGAAACAGTTCTTC
15,TRBV5-1,-,TRBD1,TRBJ2-1,CASTPGTGGFGEQFF,TGCGCCAGCACGCCCGGGACAGGGGGTTTTGGTGAGCAGTTCTTC
22,TRBV19,-,TRBD2,TRBJ2-6,CASSIQAGGWASQHSGANVLTF,TGTGCCAGTAGTATCCAGGCGGGGGGTTGGGCCAGTCAACACTCTGGGGCCAACGTCCTGACTTTC
17,TRBV4-3,-,TRBD1,TRBJ1-2,CASSGEGQVFPYDGYTF,TGCGCCAGCAGCGGTGAGGGACAGGTGTTCCCTTATGATGGCTACACCTTC
11,TRBV6-5,-,-,TRBJ2-3,CASSPADTQYF,TGTGCCAGCAGTCCTGCAGATACGCAGTATTTT
13,TRBV10-3,-,TRBD2,TRBJ2-1,CATNREGVNEQFF,TGTGCCACAAATCGGGAGGGAGTAAATGAGCAGTTCTTC
12,TRBV28,-,-,TRBJ1-2,CAASGTTYGYTF,TGTGCCGCCTCCGGGACGACGTATGGCTACACCTTC
16,TRBV6-2/TRBV6-3,once,TRBD1,TRBJ1-5,CASSYPDRGNNQPQHF,TGTGCCAGCAGTTATCCGGACAGGGGAAACAATCAGCCCCAGCATTTT
15,TRBV4-1,once,-,TRBJ2-1,CASSQITSSYNEQFF,TGCGCCAGCAGCCAAATAACAAGCTCCTACAATGAGCAGTTCTTC
13,TRBV19,-,-,TRBJ2-3,CASSTVRADTQYF,TGTGCCAGTAGTACTGTGAGAGCAGATACGCAGTATTTT
11,TRBV12-3/TRBV12-4,-,-,TRBJ2-1,CASSQINEQFF,TGTGCCAGCAGTCAGATCAATGAGCAGTTCTTC
14,TRBV24-1,-,TRBD2,TRBJ2-1,CATSGTSGSNEQFF,TGTGCCACCTCCGGGACTAGCGGGAGCAATGAGCAGTTCTTC
12,TRBV7-2,-,-,TRBJ2-1,CASSFQGNEQFF,TGTGCCAGCAGCTTCCAGGGGAATGAGCAGTTCTTC
15,TRBV9,few,-,TRBJ2-5,CASSPGPDGSETQYF,TGTGCCAGCAGCCCAGGACCGGACGGCTCAGAGACCCAGTACTTC
14,TRBV5-4,-,-,TRBJ2-6,CASSLRPGANVLTF,TGTGCCAGCAGCTTGAGGCCTGGGGCCAACGTCCTGACTTTC
14,TRBV10-3,-,TRBD2,TRBJ2-5,CAISLGLAGETQYF,TGTGCCATCAGCCTGGGACTAGCTGGCGAGACCCAGTACTTC
14,TRBV4-3,-,TRBD2,TRBJ2-7,CASSQGGSDNEQYF,TGCGCCAGCAGCCAAGGCGGGAGTGATAACGAGCAGTACTTC
15,TRBV27,-,-,TRBJ1-6,CASSLTGHNNSPLHF,TGTGCCAGCAGTTTGACCGGCCACAATAATTCACCCCTCCACTTT
11,TRBV7-2,-,-,TRBJ1-2,CASSPVRGYTF,TGTGCCAGCAGCCCAGTACGTGGCTACACCTTC
13,TRBV6-1,-,-,TRBJ1-5,CASSEGRNQPQHF,TGTGCCAGCAGTGAAGGCCGAAATCAGCCCCAGCATTTT
15,TRBV4-2,-,-,TRBJ1-4,CASSLDRETNEKLFF,TGTGCCAGCAGCCTAGACAGAGAAACTAATGAAAAACTGTTTTTT
15,TRBV28,-,-,TRBJ1-2,CASSFGDGYRYGYTF,TGTGCCAGCAGTTTCGGCGACGGGTACCGCTATGGCTACACCTTC
15,TRBV6-5,-,-,TRBJ2-2,CASLPPGHNTGELFF,TGTGCCAGTCTACCCCCGGGACATAACACCGGGGAGCTGTTTTTT
17,TRBV5-1,-,-,TRBJ1-6,CASSLDIRPGNNSPLHF,TGCGCCAGCAGCTTGGATATAAGGCCAGGGAATAATTCACCCCTCCACTTT
14,TRBV28,-,TRBD1,TRBJ1-2,CASSLTQGGGGYTF,TGTGCCAGCAGTTTGACCCAGGGGGGAGGGGGCTACACCTTC
11,TRBV6-5,-,-,TRBJ2-7,CASSRGQEQYF,TGTGCCAGCAGTCGTGGACAGGAGCAGTACTTC
15,TRBV10-2,-,-,TRBJ2-1,CASSHPRGAYNEQFF,TGCGCCAGCAGTCACCCCCGGGGGGCTTACAATGAGCAGTTCTTC
16,TRBV6-2/TRBV6-3,-,TRBD2,TRBJ2-5,CASSQPGLAEGRVQYF,TGTGCCAGCAGCCAACCGGGGCTAGCGGAGGGTAGGGTCCAGTACTTC